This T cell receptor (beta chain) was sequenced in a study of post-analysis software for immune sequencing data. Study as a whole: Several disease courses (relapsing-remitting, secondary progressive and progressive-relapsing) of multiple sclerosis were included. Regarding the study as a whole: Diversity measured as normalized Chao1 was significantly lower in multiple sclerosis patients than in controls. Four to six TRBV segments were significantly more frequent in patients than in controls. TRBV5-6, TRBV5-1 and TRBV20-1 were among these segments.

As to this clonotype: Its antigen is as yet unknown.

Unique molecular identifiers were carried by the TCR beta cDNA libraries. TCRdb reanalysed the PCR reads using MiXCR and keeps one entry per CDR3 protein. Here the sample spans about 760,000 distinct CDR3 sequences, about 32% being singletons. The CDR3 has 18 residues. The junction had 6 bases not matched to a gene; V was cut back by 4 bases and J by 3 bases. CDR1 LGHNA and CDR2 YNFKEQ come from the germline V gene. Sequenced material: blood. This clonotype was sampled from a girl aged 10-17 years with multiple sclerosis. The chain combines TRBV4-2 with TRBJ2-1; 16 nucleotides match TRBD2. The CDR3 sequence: CASSPSGTSGGGYNEQFF. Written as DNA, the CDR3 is TGTGCCAGCAGCCCCTCCGGGACTAGCGGGGGGGGCTACAATGAGCAGTTCTTC.